A selection of T cell receptor beta chains follows, all from one sample in a study of CD8 T cells in ankylosing spondylitis. MiXCR was run by TCRdb on the 5' RACE reads, yielding one entry per CDR3 protein. This table has 200,000 to 300,000 distinct CDR3 sequences, 8% to 9% appearing once. Sequencing was done on a sample of blood, either unsorted or a sorted T cell fraction (not recorded which). These receptor sequences come from a female donor with ankylosing spondylitis or in good health (not recorded which). The CDR3 runs from the conserved cysteine through the conserved F or W. The order of the fields is clone size, J gene, D gene, V gene, CDR3 protein, CDR3 DNA. A D gene is named only where the DNA matches it firmly. For some rows the clone size is stated as once, few or many, or as a class when expanded; others skip it.

>many|TRBJ1-2|NA|TRBV4-3
CASSQEGTRPTF
TGCGCCAGCAGCCAAGAAGGGACCAGGCCGACCTTC
>many|TRBJ1-2|TRBD1|TRBV7-2
CASTSNRGRSGYTF
TGTGCCAGCACCTCGAACAGGGGGCGGAGTGGCTACACCTTC
>NA|TRBJ2-7|TRBD2|TRBV20-1
CSAQPVGGAFFEQYF
TGCAGTGCCCAGCCGGTGGGAGGGGCTTTCTTCGAGCAGTACTTC
>many|TRBJ2-1|TRBD2|TRBV10-3
CAIGEGAGGNEQFF
TGTGCCATCGGGGAAGGGGCGGGAGGCAATGAGCAGTTCTTC
>NA|TRBJ2-4|TRBD2|TRBV7-2
CASSLSSGVAKNIQYF
TGTGCCAGCAGCTTATCTAGCGGGGTAGCCAAAAACATTCAGTACTTC
>many|TRBJ1-1|TRBD1|TRBV10-3
CAISEPGTDSEAFF
TGTGCCATCAGTGAGCCCGGGACAGACTCTGAAGCTTTCTTT
>many|TRBJ1-6|NA|TRBV3-1
CASSQWRTEYNSPLHF
TGTGCCAGCAGCCAGTGGCGGACGGAATATAATTCACCCCTCCACTTT
>few|TRBJ2-1|NA|TRBV5-4
CASSSPSRGEQFF
TGTGCCAGCAGTTCGCCCTCCCGTGGAGAGCAGTTCTTC
>many|TRBJ2-3|TRBD2|TRBV20-1
CSAETSDHTDTQYF
TGCAGTGCCGAGACTAGCGATCACACAGATACGCAGTATTTT
>NA|TRBJ1-2|NA|TRBV24-1
CATSDSAVNYGYTF
TGTGCCACCAGTGATTCAGCCGTTAACTATGGCTACACCTTC
>many|TRBJ2-7|NA|TRBV5-6
CASSFSSIADSYEQYF
TGTGCCAGCAGTTTTTCTTCCATAGCCGATTCCTACGAGCAGTACTTC
>many|TRBJ2-1|NA|TRBV6-5
CASSYIPGRSYNEQFF
TGTGCCAGCAGTTACATCCCGGGACGCTCCTACAATGAGCAGTTCTTC
>NA|TRBJ1-6|NA|TRBV7-2
CASSLEGATNSPLHF
TGTGCCAGCAGCTTAGAAGGGGCTACGAATTCACCCCTCCACTTT
>many|TRBJ1-5|TRBD1|TRBV18
CASSRQGGGNQPQHF
TGTGCCAGCTCCAGACAGGGGGGAGGAAATCAGCCCCAGCATTTT
>NA|TRBJ2-1|TRBD1|TRBV5-6
CASSRTGMSKQLF
TGTGCCAGCAGCCGGACAGGGATGAGTAAGCAGCTCTTC
>many|TRBJ1-2|NA|TRBV12-3/TRBV12-4
CASILQGTGYTF
TGTGCCAGCATCCTACAGGGAACTGGCTACACCTTC
>many|TRBJ2-7|NA|TRBV6-5
CASSTDFSYEQYF
TGTGCCAGCAGTACTGATTTCTCCTACGAGCAGTACTTC
>many|TRBJ2-1|TRBD2|TRBV11-2
CASGKPGLAGFSSYNEQFF
TGTGCCAGCGGAAAACCGGGACTAGCGGGTTTTAGCTCCTACAATGAGCAGTTCTTC
>once|TRBJ2-3|NA|TRBV29-1
CSVAGLGDADTQYF
TGCAGCGTTGCAGGCCTCGGGGACGCAGATACGCAGTATTTT
>NA|TRBJ2-5|TRBD2|TRBV20-1
CSAPSLAGLYQETQYF
TGCAGTGCTCCTTCACTAGCGGGGCTATATCAAGAGACCCAGTACTTC
>many|TRBJ1-5|TRBD1|TRBV9
CASSAGTVGGNQPQHF
TGTGCCAGCAGCGCAGGGACAGTCGGGGGCAATCAGCCCCAGCATTTT
>many|TRBJ2-1|NA|TRBV5-6
CASRHTGSNEQFF
TGTGCCAGCAGACACACAGGATCCAATGAGCAGTTCTTC
>many|TRBJ2-3|TRBD2|TRBV5-1
CASSRGSSGRAADTQYF
TGCGCCAGCAGTCGGGGTTCTAGCGGGAGGGCCGCAGATACGCAGTATTTT
>many|TRBJ2-2|NA|TRBV12-3/TRBV12-4
CASSLPSFPTTNTGELFF
TGTGCCAGCAGCCTCCCGTCCTTCCCGACTACGAACACCGGGGAGCTGTTTTTT